This T cell receptor (beta chain) was sequenced in a study of T cells in Graves' hyperthyroidism and ophthalmopathy. This clonotype appeared many times. Its antigen remains unidentified. General observations from the study: Most clonotypes expanded in thyroid above 0.001 were likewise present in blood. By a 13 V-J model, ophthalmopathy was set apart from stable hyperthyroidism.

Amplification yielded TCR beta CDR3 regions, with RNA transcripts as the source. A first-round RT-PCR of the TCR CDR3 used the HTBI primer set. TCRdb analysed the multiplex PCR reads with MiXCR anew, one entry per CDR3 protein. The sample includes approximately 46,000 distinct CDR3 sequences, roughly 50% of them seen just once. Patients with uncontrolled infections, other autoimmune diseases, pregnancy or lactation were excluded. Diagnosis rested on symptoms, serum thyroxine and TRAb, thyroid ultrasound, and orbital computed tomography. With 3 bases clipped from V and 5 bases from J, the junction kept 16 bases outside the gene matches. Germline V gene sequence: CDR1 DFQATT, CDR2 SNEGSKA (reference sequence). The CDR3 covers 18 residues.

The TCR was taken from a woman aged 45-59 years with Graves' hyperthyroidism. This chain links TRBV20-1 with TRBJ2-3; 11 bases fit TRBD2. The sample comprised peripheral blood or thyroid tissue (not recorded which). CDR3 protein: CSASSLFLAGGPVDTQYF. CDR3 nucleotide sequence: TGCAGTGCTAGTTCCCTTTTTTTAGCGGGAGGGCCTGTAGATACGCAGTATTTT.